A single T cell receptor (beta chain) is shown here with its context. This entry is derived from a study of blood T cell repertoires in COVID-19. Profiling relied on immunoSEQ multiplex PCR, and the TCRdb table lists in-frame clones only, not all of them. The data show roughly 300,000 clones, roughly 90% seen once. The sequencing sample was made of peripheral blood. The source of this sequence is a woman aged 25 to 39 with COVID-19, enrolled during active disease.

The CDR3 coding sequence is TGTGCCAGCAGCCCTTTAAACTCCTACGAGCAGTACTTC. Its translation: CASSPLNSYEQYF. The rearrangement joins TRBV11-2 to TRBJ2-7; D not resolved. This CDR3 spans 13 amino acids. Germline V gives CDR1 SGHAT, CDR2 FQNNGV. V was clipped by 5 bases and J by 0 bases, with 8 bases between them.